The clone carrying this TCR beta chain came up a few times. MiXCR, applied by TCRdb to the 5' RACE reads, yields one record per CDR3 protein. The table records 70,000 to 95,000 distinct CDR3 sequences, under 15% of them present only once. The data belong to a study of early T cells in non-severe SARS-CoV-2 infection. Germline CDR1 and CDR2: SGHAT and FQNNGV. V lost 5 bases and J lost 9, with 23 bases in between. The CDR3 runs to 16 residues. The receptor was derived from an adult who was a healthcare worker with PCR-confirmed SARS-CoV-2 infection or an uninfected control (not recorded which). The V gene is TRBV11-2, the J gene TRBJ2-1; TRBD2 might be the D (5 bases). The sequenced sample was whole blood. CDR3: CASSTELGPSPSEQFF. CDR3 DNA: TGTGCCAGCAGCACGGAACTAGGGCCCTCTCCCTCTGAGCAGTTCTTC. Filled out from reference TRBV11-2 and TRBJ2-1, the complete variable domain reads EAGVAQSPRYKIIEKRQSVAFWCNPISGHATLYWYQQILGQGPKLLIQFQNNGVVDDSQLPKDRFSAERLKGVDSTLKIQPAKLEDSAVYLCASSTELGPSPSEQFFGPGTRLTVL.